Given below is one T cell receptor beta chain in context. The data were taken from a study of blood T cell repertoires in COVID-19. Study-level information: The United States, Italy and Spain provided the acute and convalescent COVID-19 samples. The analysed material was cDNA or gDNA that came from T cells, B-cell-depleted T cells, or PBMCs.

In the original workflow: Estimated nucleated cell counts came from reference gene primer amplification. Method: immunoSEQ multiplex PCR; TCRdb's copy keeps in-frame clones and lacks some. V and J calls plus clone size are reproduced from that table; the DNA served to infer D and trimming. The data hold some 280,000 clones, with around four fifths observed a single time. The CDR3 is 16 residues long. V was shortened by 6 bases and J by 2 bases, with 14 bases between the two germline ends. Germline values: CDR1 LNHDA, CDR2 SQIVND (reference sequence). The sequence was obtained from a woman in her forties or fifties with active or convalescent COVID-19. The chain combines TRBV19 with TRBJ2-6; D might be TRBD2 (7 bases). Input material: peripheral blood. This chain's CDR3 is CASSHRGAPGANVLTF. CDR3 sequence (DNA): TGTGCCAGTAGCCATCGGGGGGCGCCTGGGGCCAACGTCCTGACTTTC.